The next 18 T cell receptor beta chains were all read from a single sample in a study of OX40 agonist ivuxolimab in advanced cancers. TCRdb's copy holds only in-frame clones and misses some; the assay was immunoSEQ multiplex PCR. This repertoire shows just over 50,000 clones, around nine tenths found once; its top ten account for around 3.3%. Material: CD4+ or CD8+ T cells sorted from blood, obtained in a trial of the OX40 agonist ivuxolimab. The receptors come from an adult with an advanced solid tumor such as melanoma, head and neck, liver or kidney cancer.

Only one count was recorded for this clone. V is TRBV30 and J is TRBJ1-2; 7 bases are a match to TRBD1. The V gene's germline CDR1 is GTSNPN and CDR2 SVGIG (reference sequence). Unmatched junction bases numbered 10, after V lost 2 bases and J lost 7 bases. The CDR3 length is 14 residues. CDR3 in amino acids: CAWSIGTDYFGYTF. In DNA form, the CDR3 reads TGTGCCTGGAGTATCGGGACAGATTATTTTGGCTACACCTTC. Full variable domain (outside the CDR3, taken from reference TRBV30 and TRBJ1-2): SQTIHQWPATLVQPVGSPLSLECTVEGTSNPNLYWYRQAAGRGLQLLFYSVGIGQISSEVPQNLSASRPQDRQFILSSKKLLLSDSGFYLCAWSIGTDYFGYTFGSGTRLTVV.

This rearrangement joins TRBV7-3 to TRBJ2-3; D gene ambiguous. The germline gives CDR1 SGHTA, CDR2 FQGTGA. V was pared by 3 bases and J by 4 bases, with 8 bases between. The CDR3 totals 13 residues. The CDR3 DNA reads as TGTGCCAGCAGCTTCAGGCCCCCAGATACGCAGTATTTT. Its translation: CASSFRPPDTQYF.

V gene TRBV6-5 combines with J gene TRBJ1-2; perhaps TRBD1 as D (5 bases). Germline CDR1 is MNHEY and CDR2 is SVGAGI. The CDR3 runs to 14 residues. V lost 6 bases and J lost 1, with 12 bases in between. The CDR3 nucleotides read TGTGCCAGCAGACAGGTGGCCCTTAACTATGGCTACACCTTC. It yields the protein CASRQVALNYGYTF.

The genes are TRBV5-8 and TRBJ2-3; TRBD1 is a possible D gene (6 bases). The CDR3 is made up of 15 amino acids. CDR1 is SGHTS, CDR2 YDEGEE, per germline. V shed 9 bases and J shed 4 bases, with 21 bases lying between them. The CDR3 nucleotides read TGTGCCACAGCACGTTGGTCAGGGGCGTCAGATACGCAGTATTTT. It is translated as CATARWSGASDTQYF.

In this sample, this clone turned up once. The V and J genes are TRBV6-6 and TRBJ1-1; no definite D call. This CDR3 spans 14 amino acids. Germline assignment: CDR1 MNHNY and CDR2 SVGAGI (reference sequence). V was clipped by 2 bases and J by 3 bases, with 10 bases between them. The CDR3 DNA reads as TGTGCCAGCAGTTACAGGCGGCCGGACACTGAAGCTTTCTTT. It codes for CASSYRRPDTEAFF.

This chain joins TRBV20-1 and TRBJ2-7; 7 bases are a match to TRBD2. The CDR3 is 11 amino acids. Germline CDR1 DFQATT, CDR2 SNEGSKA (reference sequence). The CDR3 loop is CRAGTTLEQYF. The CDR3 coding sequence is TGCAGGGCCGGGACTACCCTCGAGCAGTACTTC.

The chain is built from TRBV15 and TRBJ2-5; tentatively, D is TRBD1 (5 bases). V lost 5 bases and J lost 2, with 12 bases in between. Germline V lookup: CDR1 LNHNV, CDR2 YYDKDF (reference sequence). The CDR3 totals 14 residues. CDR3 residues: CATSGRTLQETQYF. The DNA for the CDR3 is TGTGCCACCAGCGGAAGGACACTTCAAGAGACCCAGTACTTC.

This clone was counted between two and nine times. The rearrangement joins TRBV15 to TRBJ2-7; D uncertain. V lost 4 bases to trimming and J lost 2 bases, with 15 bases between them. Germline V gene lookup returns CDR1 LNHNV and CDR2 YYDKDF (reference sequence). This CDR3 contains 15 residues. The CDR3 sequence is CATSTQVGATYEQYF. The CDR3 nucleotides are TGTGCCACCAGCACCCAGGTAGGAGCGACCTACGAGCAGTACTTC.

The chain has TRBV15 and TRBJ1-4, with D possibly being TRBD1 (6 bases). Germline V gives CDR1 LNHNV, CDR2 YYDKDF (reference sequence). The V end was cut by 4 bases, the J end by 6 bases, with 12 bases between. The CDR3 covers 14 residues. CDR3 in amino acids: CATSILRGDEKLFF. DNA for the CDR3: TGTGCCACCAGCATCCTCAGGGGCGATGAAAAACTGTTTTTT.

The CDR3 sequence: CASSVGRGQWDTQYF. The CDR3 DNA reads as TGTGCCAGCAGTGTGGGGAGGGGGCAGTGGGATACGCAGTATTTT. This chain joins TRBV25-1 and TRBJ2-3, with D perhaps TRBD1 or TRBD2 (7 bases each). The germline CDR1 and CDR2 sequences are MGHDK and SYGVNS. The CDR3 is 15 amino acids. V lost 4 bases and J lost 6, with 17 bases in between.

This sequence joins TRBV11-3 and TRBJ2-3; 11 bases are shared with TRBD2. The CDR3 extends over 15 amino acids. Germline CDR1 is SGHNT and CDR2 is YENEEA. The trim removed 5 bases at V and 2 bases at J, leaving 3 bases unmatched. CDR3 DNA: TGTGCCAGCAGCCTAGCGGGGGGACTCACAGATACGCAGTATTTT. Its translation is CASSLAGGLTDTQYF.

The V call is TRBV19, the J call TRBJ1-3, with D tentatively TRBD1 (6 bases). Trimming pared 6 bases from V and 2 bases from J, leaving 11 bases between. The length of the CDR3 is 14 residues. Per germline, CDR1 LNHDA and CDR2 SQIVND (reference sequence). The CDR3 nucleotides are TGTGCCAGTAGCCACAGGGAGCCTGGAAACACCATATATTTT. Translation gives CASSHREPGNTIYF.

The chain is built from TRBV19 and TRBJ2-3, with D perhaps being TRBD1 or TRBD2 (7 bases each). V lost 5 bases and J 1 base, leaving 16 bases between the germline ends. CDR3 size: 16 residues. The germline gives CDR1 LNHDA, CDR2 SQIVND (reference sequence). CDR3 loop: CASSPRGGWGTDTQYF. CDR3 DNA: TGTGCCAGTAGTCCCAGGGGGGGTTGGGGCACAGATACGCAGTATTTT.

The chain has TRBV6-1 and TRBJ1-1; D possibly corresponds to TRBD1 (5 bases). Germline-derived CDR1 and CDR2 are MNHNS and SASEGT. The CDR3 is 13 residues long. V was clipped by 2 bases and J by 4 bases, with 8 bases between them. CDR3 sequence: CASSEQGRTEAFF. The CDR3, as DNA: TGTGCCAGCAGTGAACAGGGTCGCACTGAAGCTTTCTTT.

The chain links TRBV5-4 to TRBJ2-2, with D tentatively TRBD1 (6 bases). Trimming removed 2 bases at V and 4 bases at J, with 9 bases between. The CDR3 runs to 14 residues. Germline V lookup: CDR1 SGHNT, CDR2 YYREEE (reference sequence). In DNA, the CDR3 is TGTGCCAGCAGCTTACAGACAGGCACCGGGGAGCTGTTTTTT. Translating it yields CASSLQTGTGELFF.

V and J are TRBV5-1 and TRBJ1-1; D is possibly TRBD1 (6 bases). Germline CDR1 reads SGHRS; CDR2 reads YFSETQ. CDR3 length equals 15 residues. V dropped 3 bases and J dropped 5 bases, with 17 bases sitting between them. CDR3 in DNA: TGCGCCAGCAGCTCGACTCTAGGGGGGCGGACTGAAGCTTTCTTT. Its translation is CASSSTLGGRTEAFF. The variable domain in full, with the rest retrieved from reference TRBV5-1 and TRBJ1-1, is KAGVTQTPRYLIKTRGQQVTLSCSPISGHRSVSWYQQTPGQGLQFLFEYFSETQRNKGNFPGRFSGRQFSNSRSEMNVSTLELGDSALYLCASSSTLGGRTEAFFGQGTRLTVV.

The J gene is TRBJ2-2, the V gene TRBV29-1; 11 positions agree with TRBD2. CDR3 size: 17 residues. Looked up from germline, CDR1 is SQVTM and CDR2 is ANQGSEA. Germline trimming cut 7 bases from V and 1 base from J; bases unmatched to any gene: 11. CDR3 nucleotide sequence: TGCAGCGCCCGGGGAATCACTAGCGGGAGGAACACCGGGGAGCTGTTTTTT. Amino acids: CSARGITSGRNTGELFF.

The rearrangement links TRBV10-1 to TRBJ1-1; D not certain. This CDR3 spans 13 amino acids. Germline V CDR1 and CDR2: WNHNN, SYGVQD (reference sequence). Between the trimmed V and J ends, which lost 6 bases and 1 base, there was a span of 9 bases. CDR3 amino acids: CASRFNRNTEAFF. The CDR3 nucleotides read TGCGCCAGCAGATTTAACAGGAACACTGAAGCTTTCTTT.